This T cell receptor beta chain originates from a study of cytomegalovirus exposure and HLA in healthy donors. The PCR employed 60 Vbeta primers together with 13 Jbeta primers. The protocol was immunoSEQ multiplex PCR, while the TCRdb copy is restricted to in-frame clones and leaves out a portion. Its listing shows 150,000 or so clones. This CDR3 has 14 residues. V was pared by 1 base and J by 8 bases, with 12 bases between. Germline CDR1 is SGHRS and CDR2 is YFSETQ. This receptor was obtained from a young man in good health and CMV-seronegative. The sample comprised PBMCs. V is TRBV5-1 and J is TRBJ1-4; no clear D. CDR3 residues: CASSLPGGEEKLFF. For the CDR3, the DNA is TGCGCCAGCAGCTTGCCCGGAGGAGAGGAAAAACTGTTTTTT.